The 7 T cell receptor beta chains reported below all come from one sample, sequenced in a study of blood T cell repertoires in COVID-19. This table comes from immunoSEQ multiplex PCR, and its TCRdb copy is limited to in-frame clones, with some not included. The table has over 200,000 clones, almost 85% seen once. The sequencing input was PBMCs or T cells enriched from blood (not recorded which). The source is a man aged 40-55 years who had recovered from COVID-19.

V and J are TRBV19 and TRBJ2-4, with D possibly being TRBD2 (6 bases). The germline V and J ends were trimmed by 9 bases and 1 base, with 13 bases remaining between them. Germline values: CDR1 LNHDA, CDR2 SQIVND (reference sequence). The CDR3 totals 14 residues. CDR3 coding DNA: TGTGCCAGCCTTGAGGCGGGGGCCAAAAACATTCAGTACTTC. Protein sequence: CASLEAGAKNIQYF.

The genes are TRBV11-2 and TRBJ1-2; weak D call: TRBD1 (6 bases). V was clipped by 5 bases and J by 8 bases, with 15 bases between them. This CDR3 contains 13 residues. Germline loops: CDR1 SGHAT, CDR2 FQNNGV. The CDR3 DNA is TGTGCCAGCAGCCCAATCCAGGGGAGCGGCTACACCTTC. Translation: CASSPIQGSGYTF. The variable domain in full, with the rest retrieved from reference TRBV11-2 and TRBJ1-2, is EAGVAQSPRYKIIEKRQSVAFWCNPISGHATLYWYQQILGQGPKLLIQFQNNGVVDDSQLPKDRFSAERLKGVDSTLKIQPAKLEDSAVYLCASSPIQGSGYTFGSGTRLTVV.

The chain carries TRBV11-2 and TRBJ1-2; no reliable D call. The germline CDR1 and CDR2 sequences are SGHAT and FQNNGV. Trimming took 4 bases from V and 4 from J, leaving 16 bases between them. CDR3 length equals 15 residues. CDR3 coding DNA: TGTGCCAGCAGCTCCCGTTGGCGGGAAAGCTATGGCTACACCTTC. Translating it yields CASSSRWRESYGYTF.

J is TRBJ1-4 and V is TRBV16; the D is unclear. The ends were cut back, 0 bases at V and 7 bases at J, with 12 bases in the middle. This CDR3 is built from 15 residues. Germline V gene sequence: CDR1 KGHSY, CDR2 FQNENV. The CDR3 DNA reads as TGTGCCAGCAGCCAATCGGGCTATCCGGTTGAAAAACTGTTTTTT. Translated, it gives CASSQSGYPVEKLFF.

The V call is TRBV18, the J call TRBJ1-1; tentative D call: TRBD1 (6 bases). The length of the CDR3 is 15 residues. V shed 6 bases and J shed 0 bases, with 14 bases lying between them. Germline V gene lookup returns CDR1 KGHSH and CDR2 LQKENI. CDR3 residues: CASSPGQNMNTEAFF. CDR3 DNA: TGTGCCAGCTCGCCTGGACAGAATATGAACACTGAAGCTTTCTTT. The whole variable domain, filled in from reference TRBV18 and TRBJ1-1, reads NAGVMQNPRHLVRRRGQEARLRCSPMKGHSHVYWYRQLPEEGLKFMVYLQKENIIDESGMPKERFSAEFPKEGPSILRIQQVVRGDSAAYFCASSPGQNMNTEAFFGQGTRLTVV.

The chain couples TRBV30 to TRBJ2-1; 7 positions match TRBD2. From germline, CDR1 is GTSNPN and CDR2 SVGIG (reference sequence). CDR3 size: 12 residues. V shed 0 bases and J 8 bases; nucleotides not matched to a gene: 1. The CDR3 protein is CAWSVGGYEQFF. The DNA of the CDR3 is TGTGCCTGGAGTGTGGGGGGGTATGAGCAGTTCTTC.

The table lists this clone with a count of one. This chain uses TRBV5-1 with TRBJ2-5; the D gene is possibly TRBD2 (7 bases). V shed 6 bases and J shed 5 bases, with 20 bases lying between them. The CDR3 spans 15 residues. Per germline, CDR1 SGHRS and CDR2 YFSETQ. The CDR3 DNA follows: TGCGCCAGCACCCCCGGCGGGGGCGGTAGGGAGACCCAGTACTTC. It yields the protein CASTPGGGGRETQYF.